The entry below describes one T cell receptor (beta chain). Its matching antigen is unknown. Trimming took 6 bases from V and 3 from J, leaving 20 bases between them. The CDR3 sequence is 16 residues long. Germline-derived CDR1 and CDR2 are SEHNR and FQNEAQ (reference sequence). These data originate in a study of response to subunit inactivated influenza vaccine. Study results and limitations: Authors suggested that a seasonal influenza vaccination recruits few new T cells each time.

TCRdb analysed the RT-PCR reads with MiXCR anew, one entry per CDR3 protein. The table includes 450,000 to 600,000 distinct CDR3 sequences, roughly 8.2% detected once. The chain carries TRBV7-9 and TRBJ2-5; possible D gene TRBD1, 5 bases. This specimen consisted of PBMCs from blood, obtained about 24 months after vaccination. The receptor was isolated from a man between 50 and 75 years old who received an inactivated influenza vaccine. CDR3: CASRPPQSGREETQYF. For the CDR3, the DNA is TGTGCCAGCAGGCCTCCTCAGAGTGGCAGGGAAGAGACCCAGTACTTC.